This T cell receptor (beta chain) was recovered during a study of CD4 T cells in relation to SARS-CoV-2 and coronaviruses. Study overall: The restricting HLA molecule for shared crossreactive spike epitopes was mapped. Regarding the study as a whole: Each donor contributed either pre-pandemic or post-infection samples, not both. No crossreactivity against non-spike viral proteins was tested here.

Trimming took 0 bases from V and 5 from J; bases not matched to a gene: 8. This CDR3 comprises 16 residues. Germline V lookup: CDR1 SGHTA, CDR2 FQGNSA. The method was immunoSEQ multiplex PCR; TCRdb's version includes in-frame clones alone and lacks a portion of them. The sample carries 60,000 or so clones, less than 95% recorded once. With regard to this clone: Its antigen is currently unknown.

Unexposed donor CD4+ T cells date from about 2011-2019, before the COVID-19 pandemic. The receptor comes from a human donor in good health. The chain recombines TRBV7-2 with TRBJ2-7, with 9 nucleotides matching TRBD1. The specimen was naive CD4+ T cells from PBMCs. Subset defined: naive CD4+ T cells isolated by negative enrichment. Here the CDR3 DNA reads TGTGCCAGCAGCTTAGCGCTCTTACAGGGGGCTAACGAGCAGTACTTC. It encodes CASSLALLQGANEQYF.